This TCR beta chain was obtained from a study of T cells in Graves' hyperthyroidism and ophthalmopathy. The sample holds many counts of this clonotype. The germline V gene encodes CDR1 SGDLS and CDR2 YYNGEE. V was shortened by 7 bases and J by 10 bases, with 18 bases between the two germline ends. The CDR3 length is 14 residues. TCR beta CDR3 sequences were amplified from RNA transcripts. HTBI primers were used for first-round RT-PCR of the TCR CDR3. Each CDR3 protein gets one entry after TCRdb re-called the multiplex PCR reads with MiXCR. The repertoire holds about 640,000 distinct CDR3 sequences, with 45% as singletons.

The V gene is TRBV9, the J gene TRBJ1-6; a possible D gene is TRBD1 (5 bases). Sequencing input: peripheral blood or thyroid tissue (not recorded which). The receptor was derived from an adult man with Graves' disease, either hyperthyroidism or ophthalmopathy (not recorded which). CDR3 residues: CASGGRGSGSPLHF. CDR3 bases: TGTGCCAGCGGAGGGCGGGGGTCGGGCTCACCCCTCCACTTT.